The TCR beta chain described here comes from a study of blood T cell repertoires in COVID-19. For the study at large: Whether acute or convalescent, the COVID-19 samples came from the United States, Italy and Spain. The analysed material was cDNA or gDNA that came from T cells, B-cell-depleted T cells, or PBMCs.

This clone appeared a single time. Enrolment of Seattle patients took place during active infection, and they were followed longitudinally. Original processing methods: Scientists estimated how many nucleated cells there were by amplifying reference gene primers. Clones were read by immunoSEQ multiplex PCR, and TCRdb kept only the in-frame ones, dropping some. D and trimming were read from the DNA, whereas the V and J calls and clone size are those reported in that table. The sample has about 390,000 clones, 70% to 90% seen once. The germline CDR1 and CDR2 sequences are MDHEN and SYDVKM. The junction had 6 bases not matched to a gene; V was cut back by 5 bases and J by 2 bases. The CDR3 totals 16 residues.

This chain uses TRBV28 with TRBJ1-5; 10 bases fit TRBD1. This sequence originates from a woman aged 60-75 years with COVID-19, enrolled during active disease. The sequencing sample was made of peripheral blood. CDR3: CASSPWTGGGNQPQHF. In nucleotides, the CDR3 is TGTGCCAGCAGTCCGTGGACAGGGGGGGGCAATCAGCCCCAGCATTTT.